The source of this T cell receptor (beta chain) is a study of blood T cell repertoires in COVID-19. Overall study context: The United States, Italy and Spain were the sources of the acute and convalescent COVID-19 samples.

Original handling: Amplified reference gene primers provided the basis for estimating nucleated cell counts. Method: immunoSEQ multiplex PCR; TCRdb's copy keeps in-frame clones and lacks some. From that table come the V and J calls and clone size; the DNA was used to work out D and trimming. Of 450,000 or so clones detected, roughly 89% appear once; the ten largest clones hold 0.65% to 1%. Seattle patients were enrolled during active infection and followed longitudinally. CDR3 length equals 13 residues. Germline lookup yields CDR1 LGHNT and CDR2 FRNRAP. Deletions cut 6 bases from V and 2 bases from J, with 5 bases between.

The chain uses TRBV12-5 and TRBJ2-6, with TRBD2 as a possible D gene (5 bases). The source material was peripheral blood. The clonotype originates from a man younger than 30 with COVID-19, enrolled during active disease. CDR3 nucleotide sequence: TGTGCTAGTGGGACTACTGGGGCCAACGTCCTGACTTTC. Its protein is CASGTTGANVLTF.